What follows is one TCR beta chain and its context. The data derive from a study of sequential checkpoint blockade in melanoma. Study information: TCRbeta immunosequencing was performed on DNA from 90 to 100 pretreatment melanoma tumor samples. After nivolumab or ipilimumab alone, about two dozen patients had week-13 rebiopsies.

Clones were read by immunoSEQ multiplex PCR, and TCRdb kept only the in-frame ones, dropping some. The repertoire holds more than 3,500 clones, 20% to 25% seen once, with 16% in the top ten. Treatment noted: randomized to nivolumab then ipilimumab (arm A) or the reverse (arm B). No patient had prior DNA-damaging chemotherapy. The sample here was tumor tissue (inferred from file names), taken from a patient given nivolumab and ipilimumab in sequence. The source is a human donor with melanoma.

The CDR3 region has the DNA TGCGCCAGCAGCTTCGGCGGCAGCTCCTACAATGAGCAGTTCTTC. It encodes CASSFGGSSYNEQFF. The V gene is TRBV5-1, the J gene TRBJ2-1; D unresolved. The CDR3 is made up of 15 amino acids. The V end was cut by 2 bases, the J end by 0 bases, with 9 bases between. CDR1 is SGHRS and CDR2 is YFSETQ in the germline V gene.